The 14 T cell receptor beta chains in this list originate from one sample, sequenced in a study of T cell changes during pregnancy in multiple sclerosis. This table comes from immunoSEQ multiplex PCR, and its TCRdb copy is limited to in-frame clones, with some not included. The sample holds around 80,000 clones; 90% to 95% are singletons and the top ten take about 1%. The sequenced sample was peripheral blood, obtained in the second trimester of pregnancy. The receptor source for this set is a female donor with multiple sclerosis, enrolled in a pregnancy study.

DNA of the CDR3: TGTGCCAGTAGTATACTGGGGCAAGCCAAAAACATTCAGTACTTC. As protein: CASSILGQAKNIQYF. This sequence joins TRBV19 and TRBJ2-4, with D maybe TRBD1 (5 bases). This CDR3 is 15 amino acids long. V lost 2 bases to trimming and J lost 0 bases, with 8 bases between them. Germline CDR1 reads LNHDA; CDR2 reads SQIVND (reference sequence).

The chain joins TRBV7-2 to TRBJ1-2, with D unresolved. Trimming pared 1 base from V and 12 bases from J, leaving 15 bases between. This CDR3 spans 13 amino acids. CDR1 and CDR2 (germline): SGHTA, FQGNSA. The CDR3 here is CASSLGYRGEDTF. For the CDR3, the DNA is TGTGCCAGCAGCTTAGGATATCGGGGTGAGGACACCTTC.

The CDR3 loop reads CSVVVGGETQYF. The CDR3 nucleotides are TGCAGCGTTGTTGTAGGAGGAGAGACCCAGTACTTC. The J gene is TRBJ2-5, the V gene TRBV29-1; the D gene is possibly TRBD2 (5 bases). The germline gives CDR1 SQVTM, CDR2 ANQGSEA. Trimming stripped 4 bases from V and 4 bases from J, with 10 bases between. The CDR3 spans 12 residues.

This chain connects TRBV10-1 to TRBJ2-3, with a possible D match to TRBD2 (5 bases). Germline CDR1 and CDR2: WNHNN and SYGVQD (reference sequence). This CDR3 region has 14 residues. The V end was cut by 8 bases, the J end by 3 bases, with 15 bases between. In nucleotides, the CDR3 is TGCGCCAGCCCCGGTGTGAGGACTACAGATACGCAGTATTTT. It yields the protein CASPGVRTTDTQYF.

A single count supports this clone. CDR3 in amino acids: CASSPTPSYFYEQYF. Written as DNA, the CDR3 is TGTGCCAGCTCACCAACGCCTAGCTATTTCTACGAGCAGTACTTC. The chain uses TRBV18 and TRBJ2-7; maybe TRBD2 (5 bases). The germline V gene has CDR1 KGHSH and CDR2 LQKENI. This CDR3 contains 15 residues. V was shortened by 2 bases and J by 3 bases, with 14 bases between the two germline ends.

The rearrangement joins TRBV29-1 to TRBJ2-2; TRBD2 matches at 11 bases. Trimming removed 7 bases from V and 6 bases from J; junction bases left unmatched: 7. Germline V gene data show CDR1 as SQVTM and CDR2 as ANQGSEA. The CDR3 is made up of 14 amino acids. The CDR3 DNA follows: TGCAGCGCTTCGACTAGCGGGAAGGCCGGGGAGCTGTTTTTT. Translating gives CSASTSGKAGELFF.

This chain joins TRBV10-2 and TRBJ1-5, with TRBD1 identical over 7 bases. The V gene's germline CDR1 is WSHSY and CDR2 SAAADI. Trimming at V came to 8 bases and at J to 5 bases, leaving 12 bases not matched to a gene. The CDR3 is made up of 15 amino acids. DNA for the CDR3: TGCGCCAGCCGAAAAACTAGAGACAGGGATCAGCCCCAGCATTTT. Protein: CASRKTRDRDQPQHF.

V usage is TRBV28 and J usage is TRBJ1-1; D uncertain. The length of the CDR3 is 13 residues. Per the germline V gene, CDR1 is MDHEN and CDR2 is SYDVKM. V dropped 1 base and J dropped 1 base, with 4 bases sitting between them. The CDR3 here is CASSLSENTEAFF. CDR3 nucleotide sequence: TGTGCCAGCAGTTTATCAGAGAACACTGAAGCTTTCTTT.

The rearrangement uses TRBV5-6 and TRBJ2-2; a weak D match, TRBD2 (5 bases). This CDR3 comprises 12 residues. CDR1 is SGHDT and CDR2 is YYEEEE in the germline V gene. Trimming took 2 bases from V and 6 from J, leaving 5 bases between them. DNA of the CDR3: TGTGCCAGCAGCTTTAGCGCCGGGGAGCTGTTTTTT. It specifies CASSFSAGELFF.

V gene TRBV28 combines with J gene TRBJ2-7; 7 bases map to TRBD2. The CDR3 loop spans 14 amino acids. Germline V gene sequence: CDR1 MDHEN, CDR2 SYDVKM. The J segment lost 1 base and the V segment lost 5 bases, leaving 5 bases of the junction unmatched. The CDR3 sequence: CASSPRTSSYEQYF. The CDR3 bases are TGTGCCAGCAGTCCAAGGACTAGTTCCTACGAGCAGTACTTC.

The V gene is TRBV30, the J gene TRBJ2-1; TRBD1 matches 7 bases. V was clipped by 2 bases and J by 9 bases; unmatched bases: 7. The germline V gene has CDR1 GTSNPN and CDR2 SVGIG (reference sequence). This CDR3 spans 13 amino acids. The CDR3 region has the DNA TGTGCCTGGAGTCCGACAGGGCTGGGTGAGCAGTTCTTC. As protein: CAWSPTGLGEQFF.

The chain has TRBV19 and TRBJ1-2, with D hard to call. Germline V gene sequence: CDR1 LNHDA, CDR2 SQIVND (reference sequence). There are 16 residues in the CDR3. The V end was cut by 3 bases, the J end by 4 bases, with 18 bases between. The CDR3 spells CASSIHLRERSYGYTF. The CDR3 region has the DNA TGTGCCAGTAGTATCCACCTTCGGGAAAGGAGCTATGGCTACACCTTC.

The rearrangement joins TRBV5-4 to TRBJ2-1; 7 bases match TRBD2. The CDR3 covers 16 residues. The V and J ends lost 4 bases and 8 bases, in that order; junction bases with no gene match: 15. Germline values: CDR1 SGHNT, CDR2 YYREEE (reference sequence). In DNA, the CDR3 is TGTGCCAGCAGCCCAGGCGGGAGCGGGGTAGGCTATGAGCAGTTCTTC. Residues: CASSPGGSGVGYEQFF.

The rearrangement links TRBV29-1 to TRBJ1-2, with TRBD1 matching 8 bases. Germline trimming cut 6 bases from V and 8 bases from J; bases unmatched to any gene: 8. CDR3 length equals 12 residues. The V gene's germline CDR1 is SQVTM and CDR2 ANQGSEA. CDR3 sequence (DNA): TGCAGCGTAGGAGACAGGGGAAGCGGCTACACCTTC. Its translation is CSVGDRGSGYTF.